This T cell receptor beta chain is from a study of cytomegalovirus exposure and HLA in healthy donors. General study findings and limits: TCR beta chain V- and J-gene trimming was linked, in a later analysis, to a missense variant in DCLRE1C. A later analysis found common viral pathogens apparently linked to several of the most significant clusters.

CDR1 and CDR2 (germline): MDHEN, SYDVKM. CDR3 length equals 15 residues. Germline trimming cut 3 bases from V and 2 bases from J; bases unmatched to any gene: 5. Amplification used 60 Vbeta primers and 13 Jbeta primers. TCRdb's table, derived via immunoSEQ multiplex PCR, lists solely in-frame clones and lacks some. This sample carries tens of thousands of clones, with approximately 15% going to the ten biggest clones. Of note for this clone: Its target is not known.

The TCR comes from a male donor in good health and CMV-seropositive. The sequencing sample was made of PBMCs. The rearrangement links TRBV28 to TRBJ2-7; 9 bases match TRBD1. The CDR3 nucleotides are TGTGCCAGCAGTTTTACAGGGGGCAACACCTACGAGCAGTACTTC. Residues: CASSFTGGNTYEQYF.